Listed here are 12 T cell receptor beta chains from one sample, sequenced in a study of blood T cell repertoires in COVID-19. Profiling relied on immunoSEQ multiplex PCR, and the TCRdb table lists in-frame clones only, not all of them. The data show 75,000 to 85,000 clones, approximately 86% seen once. Material: peripheral blood. These receptors were obtained from a human donor in a cohort sampled during active COVID-19.

V gene TRBV27 combines with J gene TRBJ2-4; the D gene is possibly TRBD2 (6 bases). The V gene lost 3 bases and the J gene lost 9 bases, with 15 bases spanning the gap. The CDR3 has 14 amino acids. Germline CDR1 is MNHEY and CDR2 is SMNVEV (reference sequence). This chain's CDR3 is CASSFPSVPSIQYF. The CDR3 DNA reads as TGTGCCAGCAGTTTCCCTAGCGTACCAAGCATTCAGTACTTC.

This rearrangement joins TRBV7-9 to TRBJ2-3; 8 positions match TRBD2. The junction had 5 bases not matched to a gene; V was cut back by 5 bases and J by 1 base. The V gene's germline CDR1 is SEHNR and CDR2 FQNEAQ (reference sequence). CDR3 length: 15 amino acids. The CDR3 region is CASSKTSGRTDTQYF. CDR3 sequence (DNA): TGTGCCAGCAGCAAAACTAGCGGCCGCACAGATACGCAGTATTTT.

CDR3 sequence (DNA): TGCAGTGCTGGTGGTACGGCTAACTATGGCTACACCTTC. As protein: CSAGGTANYGYTF. V usage is TRBV20-1 and J usage is TRBJ1-2; D uncertain. This CDR3 spans 13 amino acids. Germline V lookup: CDR1 DFQATT, CDR2 SNEGSKA (reference sequence). Trimming stripped 5 bases from V and 0 bases from J, with 10 bases between.

This sequence joins TRBV3-1 (or the pseudogene TRBV3-2) and TRBJ1-6; 7 bases match TRBD1. Germline CDR1 LGHDT, CDR2 YNNKEL (reference sequence). The J segment lost 3 bases and the V segment lost 3 bases, leaving 2 bases of the junction unmatched. The CDR3 covers 15 residues. The CDR3 here is CASSHRGNYNSPLHF. The CDR3 coding sequence is TGTGCCAGCAGCCACAGGGGGAACTATAATTCACCCCTCCACTTT.

The genes are TRBV21-1 and TRBJ2-7; the D segment call TRBD2 is taken from the table without a DNA check. TRBV21-1 is a pseudogene. The CDR3 has 16 residues. The CDR3 bases are TGTGCCAGCAGCAAATCCAAGGAGGGTCTTCACTACGAGCAGTACTTC. Encoded protein: CASSKSKEGLHYEQYF.

This chain links TRBV21-1 with TRBJ2-1; the D call in the table, TRBD2, was not verified against the DNA. TRBV21-1 is a pseudogene segment. The CDR3 runs to 17 residues. As DNA, the CDR3 is TGTGCCAGCAGCCCGTCGGAGGGGCCTAGCTCCTACAATGAGCAGTTCTTC. Its translation is CASSPSEGPSSYNEQFF.

This sequence joins TRBV15 and TRBJ1-2, with no clear D. CDR3 length: 15 amino acids. The V gene lost 0 bases and the J gene lost 6 bases, with 14 bases spanning the gap. CDR1 and CDR2 from the germline V gene are LNHNV and YYDKDF (reference sequence). CDR3 amino acids: CATSRDSGEMDGYTF. CDR3 in DNA: TGTGCCACCAGCAGAGATAGCGGGGAGATGGATGGCTACACCTTC.

This clone was seen a single time. The V and J genes are TRBV19 and TRBJ1-2; TRBD1 might be the D (5 bases). This CDR3 region has 16 residues. Trimming took 5 bases from V and 0 from J, leaving 16 bases between them. In germline, CDR1 is LNHDA, CDR2 SQIVND (reference sequence). The chain's CDR3 is CASSQNRSLTNYGYTF. The CDR3 coding sequence is TGTGCCAGTAGTCAGAACAGGTCCCTTACTAACTATGGCTACACCTTC.

V is TRBV28 and J is TRBJ1-5, with D perhaps TRBD1 (6 bases). Trimming took off 8 bases at V and 9 bases at J, with 14 bases between the two ends. The CDR3 is made up of 12 amino acids. Germline-derived CDR1 and CDR2 are MDHEN and SYDVKM. The CDR3: CASGQGNRPQHF. The CDR3, as DNA: TGTGCCAGCGGGCAGGGGAATAGGCCCCAGCATTTT. Full variable domain (rest looked up from reference TRBV28 and TRBJ1-5): DVKVTQSSRYLVKRTGEKVFLECVQDMDHENMFWYRQDPGLGLRLIYFSYDVKMKEKGDIPEGYSVSREKKERFSLILESASTNQTSMYLCASGQGNRPQHFGDGTRLSIL.

The chain links TRBV18 to TRBJ2-7; 11 bases line up with TRBD2. The CDR3 sequence is 18 residues long. Germline trimming cut 2 bases from V and 0 bases from J; bases unmatched to any gene: 9. The germline gives CDR1 KGHSH, CDR2 LQKENI. The CDR3 nucleotides read TGTGCCAGCTCACCAAGACTAGCGGGAACGATCTCCTCCTACGAGCAGTACTTC. Translating gives CASSPRLAGTISSYEQYF.

The V gene is TRBV18, the J gene TRBJ2-3; no definite D call. CDR1 and CDR2 (germline): KGHSH, LQKENI. The CDR3 has 13 amino acids. V was trimmed by 2 bases and J by 3 bases, leaving 6 bases between them. Written as DNA, the CDR3 is TGTGCCAGCTCACCAACAGCAACAGATACGCAGTATTTT. Protein: CASSPTATDTQYF.

The chain carries TRBV6-6 and TRBJ2-2; TRBD1 might be the D (6 bases). Looked up from germline, CDR1 is MNHNY and CDR2 is SVGAGI (reference sequence). V lost 8 bases, J lost 2 bases, and 15 bases lay in between. The CDR3 sequence is 15 residues long. The chain's CDR3 is CASGIWGLNTGELFF. The CDR3 bases are TGTGCCAGCGGGATTTGGGGGCTTAACACCGGGGAGCTGTTTTTT.